The 9 T cell receptor beta chains below were found in one sample sequenced in a study of shared clonotypes between healthy human individuals. The repertoire was sequenced with immunoSEQ multiplex PCR; TCRdb's copy has only in-frame clones and lacks some. The table includes hundreds of thousands of clones, about 80% detected once. Sequencing input: PBMCs. Receptors originate from a woman aged 40 to 55 in good health. Some clones in this sample may be carry-over from other donors' samples.

This sequence joins TRBV2 and TRBJ2-1; D not resolved. Trimming took off 2 bases at V and 8 bases at J, with 10 bases between the two ends. Per the germline V gene, CDR1 is SNHLY and CDR2 is FYNNEI. The CDR3 runs 13 residues. CDR3 loop: CASSELRIDEQFF. The DNA for the CDR3 is TGTGCCAGCAGTGAATTACGGATCGATGAGCAGTTCTTC.

The chain recombines TRBV2 with TRBJ2-7; tentative D call: TRBD2 (5 bases). Germline V CDR1 and CDR2: SNHLY, FYNNEI. V was pared by 4 bases and J by 3 bases, with 7 bases between. CDR3 length: 12 amino acids. The CDR3 sequence is CASSGRNYEQYF. CDR3 bases: TGTGCCAGCAGTGGGAGGAACTACGAGCAGTACTTC. The full variable domain, completed using reference TRBV2 and TRBJ2-7, is EPEVTQTPSHQVTQMGQEVILRCVPISNHLYFYWYRQILGQKVEFLVSFYNNEISEKSEIFDDQFSVERPDGSNFTLKIRSTKLEDSAMYFCASSGRNYEQYFGPGTRLTVT.

The chain links TRBV6-1 to TRBJ2-7, with 8 bases lining up with TRBD1. The J segment lost 3 bases and the V segment lost 1 base, leaving 5 bases of the junction unmatched. The CDR3 is 15 residues long. CDR1 is MNHNS, CDR2 SASEGT, per germline. CDR3 nucleotides: TGTGCCAGCAGTGAAGACCAGGGGGCCTACTACGAGCAGTACTTC. This translates into CASSEDQGAYYEQYF.

This clone was observed a single time. CDR3: CASSQEAGPQHF. Here the CDR3 DNA reads TGCGCCAGCAGCCAAGAAGCCGGGCCCCAGCATTTT. The chain employs TRBV4-1 and TRBJ1-5; D is uncertain. The V gene lost 0 bases and the J gene lost 9 bases, with 6 bases spanning the gap. The CDR3 loop spans 12 amino acids. Germline V gene data show CDR1 as MGHRA and CDR2 as YSYEKL.

This chain uses TRBV2 with TRBJ1-2, with a tentative D call TRBD1 (5 bases). Trimming shortened V by 7 bases and J by 8 bases, and 14 bases separated the two germline ends. The CDR3 is made up of 12 amino acids. Per germline, CDR1 SNHLY and CDR2 FYNNEI. As DNA, the CDR3 is TGTGCCAGCAAGGACACGGTCCGGGGCTACACCTTC. Its translation is CASKDTVRGYTF.

Notes on this clone: It may be a read error: a sequence one base away is much more abundant. CDR3 residues: CASKRGSGTYSADTQYF. The CDR3 nucleotides read TGCGCCAGCAAAAGGGGTAGCGGCACTTACAGCGCAGATACGCAGTATTTT. The chain couples TRBV10-2 to TRBJ2-3, with a tentative D call TRBD2 (6 bases). This CDR3 contains 17 residues. CDR1 WSHSY and CDR2 SAAADI come from the germline V gene. V was pared by 7 bases and J by 4 bases, with 24 bases between.

The chain is built from TRBV7-2 and TRBJ2-1; tentative D call: TRBD2 (5 bases). The V gene's germline CDR1 is SGHTA and CDR2 FQGNSA. Trimming removed 1 base from V and 12 bases from J, with 10 bases in between. The CDR3 is 12 residues long. CDR3 residues: CASSLVGEGQFF. In DNA, the CDR3 is TGTGCCAGCAGCTTAGTGGGAGAAGGGCAGTTCTTC.

This clone occurred once. The rearrangement uses TRBV7-7 and TRBJ2-2; TRBD2 aligns across 10 bases. Germline loops: CDR1 SSHAT, CDR2 FNYEAQ (reference sequence). CDR3 length: 17 amino acids. The J segment lost 3 bases and the V segment lost 5 bases, leaving 9 bases of the junction unmatched. In nucleotides, the CDR3 is TGTGCCAGCAGCCCTATCGAGCGGGAGGGCCACACCGGGGAGCTGTTTTTT. Residues: CASSPIEREGHTGELFF.

This clone has a single count. The gene calls are TRBV27 and TRBJ2-7, with D perhaps TRBD1 (6 bases). CDR3 size: 15 residues. Trimming removed 6 bases at V and 0 bases at J, with 15 bases between. Germline assignment: CDR1 MNHEY and CDR2 SMNVEV (reference sequence). CDR3 protein: CASRKPGASSYEQYF. The CDR3 DNA is TGTGCCAGCAGGAAACCAGGGGCTAGCTCCTACGAGCAGTACTTC.